A single sample is the source of the 16 T cell receptor beta chains below, sequenced in a study of cytomegalovirus exposure and HLA in healthy donors. The protocol was immunoSEQ multiplex PCR, while the TCRdb copy is restricted to in-frame clones and leaves out a portion. This sample has roughly 220,000 clones, with 85% to 95% found just once. Source material: PBMCs. The receptors shown here come from a woman between 18 and 30 years old in good health and CMV-seronegative.

CDR3 residues: CSVSDEQFF. The CDR3 bases are TGCAGTGTTTCCGATGAGCAGTTCTTC. The gene calls are TRBV20-1 and TRBJ2-1; D not resolved. V was cut by 7 bases and J by 8 bases, with 6 bases left in between. The CDR3 consists of 9 residues. Germline loops: CDR1 DFQATT, CDR2 SNEGSKA (reference sequence).

This chain connects TRBV30 to TRBJ2-1, with 8 positions matching TRBD2. V gave up 0 bases and J gave up 9 bases; unmatched junction bases: 7. The CDR3 covers 14 residues. CDR1 and CDR2 (germline): GTSNPN, SVGIG (reference sequence). Written as DNA, the CDR3 is TGTGCCTGGAGTGTTGGGATAGCGGGATCTGAGCAGTTCTTC. Amino acids: CAWSVGIAGSEQFF.

The chain joins TRBV18 to TRBJ1-5; 8 nucleotides line up with TRBD1. Germline CDR1 and CDR2: KGHSH and LQKENI. V gave up 5 bases and J gave up 7 bases; unmatched junction bases: 10. This CDR3 comprises 15 residues. CDR3 in DNA: TGTGCCAGCTCAATTTACCAGGGGGCCGGACAGCCCCAGCATTTT. Translated: CASSIYQGAGQPQHF.

CDR3 loop: CSVEGGAEQYF. The CDR3 nucleotides are TGCAGCGTTGAGGGAGGGGCCGAGCAGTACTTC. V gene TRBV29-1 combines with J gene TRBJ2-7; 7 nucleotides line up with TRBD2. Germline values: CDR1 SQVTM, CDR2 ANQGSEA. The CDR3 spans 11 residues. J lost 6 bases, V lost 3 bases, and 2 bases had no gene match.

The chain combines TRBV7-9 with TRBJ1-2; the match to TRBD1 covers 7 bases. V lost 5 bases, J lost 4 bases, and 7 bases stayed unmatched. This CDR3 region has 14 residues. Per the germline V gene, CDR1 is SEHNR and CDR2 is FQNEAQ (reference sequence). The CDR3 region is CASSQGDPFYGYTF. CDR3 DNA sequence: TGTGCCAGCAGCCAGGGGGACCCATTCTATGGCTACACCTTC. Together with reference TRBV7-9 and TRBJ1-2, the CDR3 gives the full variable domain: DTGVSQNPRHKITKRGQNVTFRCDPISEHNRLYWYRQTLGQGPEFLTYFQNEAQLEKSRLLSDRFSAERPKGSFSTLEIQRTEQGDSAMYLCASSQGDPFYGYTFGSGTRLTVV.

This chain connects TRBV10-1 to TRBJ1-3; 8 bases match TRBD1. The CDR3 runs 15 residues. V lost 3 bases to trimming and J lost 4 bases; unmatched junction nucleotides: 5. Germline V gene data show CDR1 as WNHNN and CDR2 as SYGVQD (reference sequence). The DNA for the CDR3 is TGCGCCAGCAGTGAAGGCAGGGGGCAGGGAAACACCATATATTTT. Its protein is CASSEGRGQGNTIYF.

This clone turned up a few times. This chain connects TRBV5-5 to TRBJ1-2; 8 bases fit TRBD1. J lost 5 bases, V lost 0 bases, and 9 bases had no gene match. The germline gives CDR1 SGHKS, CDR2 YYEKEE (reference sequence). This CDR3 comprises 16 residues. Here the CDR3 reads CASSLEAGGLIYGYTF. The DNA of the CDR3 is TGTGCCAGCAGCTTGGAGGCAGGGGGCCTTATTTATGGCTACACCTTC.

The rearrangement uses TRBV5-6 and TRBJ1-2; no clear D gene. The germline V and J ends were trimmed by 0 bases and 4 bases, with 10 bases remaining between them. CDR1 is SGHDT and CDR2 is YYEEEE in the germline V gene. The CDR3 totals 14 residues. The CDR3 region has the DNA TGTGCCAGCAGCTTGGGGGCGATACGCTATGGCTACACCTTC. This gives the protein CASSLGAIRYGYTF.

This clone has just one count. This chain links TRBV13 with TRBJ2-3; D is undetermined. Trimming left V 0 bases short and J 2 bases short, with 12 bases between. The CDR3 is 16 residues long. Germline lookup yields CDR1 PRHDT and CDR2 FYEKMQ (reference sequence). The CDR3 spells CASSLGAGGATDTQYF. CDR3 sequence (DNA): TGTGCCAGCAGCTTAGGAGCCGGTGGAGCCACAGATACGCAGTATTTT.

The chain links TRBV19 to TRBJ1-5, with D possibly TRBD1 on 6 matching bases. The CDR3 runs to 13 residues. In germline, CDR1 is LNHDA, CDR2 SQIVND (reference sequence). V lost 5 bases and J 6 bases, leaving 11 bases between the germline ends. CDR3 sequence (DNA): TGTGCCAGTAGTGGGGGCTGGGGTCAGCCCCAGCATTTT. Its protein is CASSGGWGQPQHF.

In the case of this clone: The same CDR3 arises from other DNA sequences in this sample as well. This chain connects TRBV5-1 to TRBJ1-1, with 7 positions matching TRBD1. CDR1 is SGHRS and CDR2 is YFSETQ in the germline V gene. V was pared by 0 bases and J by 5 bases, with 4 bases of the junction left unmatched. The length of the CDR3 is 14 residues. CDR3 amino acids: CASSLGQGWTEAFF. The CDR3 DNA reads as TGCGCCAGCAGCTTGGGACAGGGTTGGACTGAAGCTTTCTTT.

This chain joins TRBV4-1 and TRBJ2-3; 14 nucleotides align to TRBD2. V was pared by 1 base and J by 6 bases, with 12 bases of the junction left unmatched. Germline lookup yields CDR1 MGHRA and CDR2 YSYEKL. The CDR3 loop spans 19 amino acids. The CDR3 loop is CASSQVFLGLAGGWDTQYF. CDR3 nucleotide sequence: TGCGCCAGCAGCCAAGTCTTTCTAGGACTAGCGGGAGGATGGGATACGCAGTATTTT.

V and J are TRBV7-2 and TRBJ2-7; TRBD2 matches at 7 bases. This CDR3 is built from 18 residues. CDR1 and CDR2 from the germline V gene are SGHTA and FQGNSA. J gave up 1 base and V 5 bases, and 17 bases lay outside the gene matches. The CDR3 loop reads CASSLNPAGSLKSYEQYF. The CDR3 DNA sequence: TGTGCCAGCAGCCTTAATCCAGCGGGATCTCTCAAGTCCTACGAGCAGTACTTC.

This chain links TRBV9 with TRBJ1-1; a weak D match, TRBD1 (5 bases). The CDR3 totals 15 residues. Trimming shortened V by 3 bases and J by 0 bases, and 12 bases separated the two germline ends. From germline, CDR1 is SGDLS and CDR2 YYNGEE. DNA of the CDR3: TGTGCCAGCAGCGCGAGGACGGACATGAACACTGAAGCTTTCTTT. Amino acid sequence: CASSARTDMNTEAFF.

The V and J genes are TRBV11-2 and TRBJ1-4; D ambiguous. CDR1 and CDR2 from the germline V gene are SGHAT and FQNNGV. The CDR3 sequence is 15 residues long. V lost 4 bases to trimming and J lost 0 bases, with 9 bases between them. CDR3 nucleotides: TGTGCCAGCAGCTCTGACGGAGCAACTAATGAAAAACTGTTTTTT. Translated, it gives CASSSDGATNEKLFF.

The chain employs TRBV5-1 and TRBJ1-1, with D possibly TRBD1 on 5 matching bases. Deletions cut 1 base from V and 0 bases from J, with 7 bases between. The CDR3 covers 14 residues. The germline gives CDR1 SGHRS, CDR2 YFSETQ. In nucleotides, the CDR3 is TGCGCCAGCAGCTTGAAGGGGATGAACACTGAAGCTTTCTTT. This translates into CASSLKGMNTEAFF.